This TCR beta chain was recovered during a study of T cell changes during pregnancy in multiple sclerosis. Clones were read by immunoSEQ multiplex PCR, and TCRdb kept only the in-frame ones, dropping some. The profile shows tens of thousands of clones, roughly nine tenths of them singletons. The clonotype originates from a female donor in good health, enrolled as a control in a pregnancy study. The sample here was peripheral blood, taken after pregnancy.

The CDR3 loop reads CASSPLGAYSYEQYF. The CDR3 DNA reads as TGTGCCAGTAGCCCCCTGGGGGCATACTCCTACGAGCAGTACTTC. The chain combines TRBV19 with TRBJ2-7; D perhaps matches TRBD1 (6 bases). Germline CDR1 reads LNHDA; CDR2 reads SQIVND (reference sequence). Trimming removed 6 bases at V and 0 bases at J, with 15 bases between. The CDR3 totals 15 residues.